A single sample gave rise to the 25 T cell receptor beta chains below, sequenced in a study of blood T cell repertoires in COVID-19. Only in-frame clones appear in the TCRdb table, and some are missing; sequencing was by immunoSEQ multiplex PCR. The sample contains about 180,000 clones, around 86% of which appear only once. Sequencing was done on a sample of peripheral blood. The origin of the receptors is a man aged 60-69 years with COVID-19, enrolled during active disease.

CDR3 in DNA: TGTGCCAGCAGTGAAACCAGTGGGTTCGGGAATCAGCCCCAGCATTTT. This translates into CASSETSGFGNQPQHF. The chain employs TRBV6-1 and TRBJ1-5; no reliable D call. The CDR3 has 16 residues. The V gene lost 2 bases and the J gene lost 4 bases, with 15 bases spanning the gap. Germline loops: CDR1 MNHNS, CDR2 SASEGT.

The CDR3 DNA reads as TGTGCCAGCAGTGCCCCGGGGACAGGGTCCGGGGAGCTGTTTTTT. Amino acids: CASSAPGTGSGELFF. This chain joins TRBV2 and TRBJ2-2; TRBD1 matches 9 bases. The CDR3 sequence is 15 residues long. J was trimmed by 6 bases and V by 4 bases; bases with no gene match: 6. The V gene's germline CDR1 is SNHLY and CDR2 FYNNEI.

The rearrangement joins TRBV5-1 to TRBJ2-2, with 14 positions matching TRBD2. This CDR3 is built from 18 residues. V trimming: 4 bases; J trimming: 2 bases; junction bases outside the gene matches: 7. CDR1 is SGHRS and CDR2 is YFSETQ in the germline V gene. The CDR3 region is CASSPAGTSGSNTGELFF. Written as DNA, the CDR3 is TGCGCCAGCAGCCCAGCCGGGACTAGCGGGAGCAACACCGGGGAGCTGTTTTTT.

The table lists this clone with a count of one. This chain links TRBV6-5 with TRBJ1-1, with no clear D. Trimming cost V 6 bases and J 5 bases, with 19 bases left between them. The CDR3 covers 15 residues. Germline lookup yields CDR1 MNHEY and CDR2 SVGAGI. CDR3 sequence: CASSLEEPRWTEAFF. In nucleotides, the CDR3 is TGTGCCAGCAGCCTCGAAGAGCCCCGATGGACTGAAGCTTTCTTT.

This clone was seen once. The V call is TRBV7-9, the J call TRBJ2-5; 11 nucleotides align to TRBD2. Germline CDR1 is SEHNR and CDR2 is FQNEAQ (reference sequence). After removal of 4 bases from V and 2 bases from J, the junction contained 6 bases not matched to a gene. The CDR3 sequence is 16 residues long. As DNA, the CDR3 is TGTGCCAGCAGCTCTTATAGGACTAGCGGGCAAGAGACCCAGTACTTC. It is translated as CASSSYRTSGQETQYF. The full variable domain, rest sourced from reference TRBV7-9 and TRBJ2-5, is DTGVSQNPRHKITKRGQNVTFRCDPISEHNRLYWYRQTLGQGPEFLTYFQNEAQLEKSRLLSDRFSAERPKGSFSTLEIQRTEQGDSAMYLCASSSYRTSGQETQYFGPGTRLLVL.

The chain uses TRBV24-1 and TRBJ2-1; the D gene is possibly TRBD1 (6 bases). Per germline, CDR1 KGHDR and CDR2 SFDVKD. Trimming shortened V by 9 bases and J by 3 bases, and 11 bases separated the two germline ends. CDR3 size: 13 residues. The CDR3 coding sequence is TGTGCCACCGGGGGACACCACTACAATGAGCAGTTCTTC. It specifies CATGGHHYNEQFF.

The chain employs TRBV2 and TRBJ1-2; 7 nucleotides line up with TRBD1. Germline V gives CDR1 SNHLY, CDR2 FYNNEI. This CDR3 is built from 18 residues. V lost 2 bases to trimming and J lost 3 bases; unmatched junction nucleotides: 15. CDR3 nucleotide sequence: TGTGCCAGCAGTGAATTAAGGATGTCATGGACAGGCCACTATGGCTACACCTTC. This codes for CASSELRMSWTGHYGYTF.

The CDR3 coding sequence is TGTGCCAGCAGTGAAGCACGGGGTGGTCACACTGAAGCTTTCTTT. Translation gives CASSEARGGHTEAFF. V usage is TRBV6-1 and J usage is TRBJ1-1; no reliable D call. The germline V gene has CDR1 MNHNS and CDR2 SASEGT. The V and J ends lost 0 bases and 3 bases respectively, with 11 bases between them. The CDR3 is made up of 15 amino acids.

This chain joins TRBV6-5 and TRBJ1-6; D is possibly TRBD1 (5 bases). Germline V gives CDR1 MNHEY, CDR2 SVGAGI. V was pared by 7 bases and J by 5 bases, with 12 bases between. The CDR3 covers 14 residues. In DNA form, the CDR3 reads TGTGCCAGCAATGTTTGGGGGGATAATTCACCCCTCCACTTT. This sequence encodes CASNVWGDNSPLHF.

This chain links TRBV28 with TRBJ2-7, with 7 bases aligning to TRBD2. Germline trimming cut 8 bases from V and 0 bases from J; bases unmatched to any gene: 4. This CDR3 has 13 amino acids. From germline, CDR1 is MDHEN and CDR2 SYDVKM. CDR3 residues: CASVRGSSYEQYF. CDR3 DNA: TGTGCCAGCGTGCGCGGGAGCTCCTACGAGCAGTACTTC.

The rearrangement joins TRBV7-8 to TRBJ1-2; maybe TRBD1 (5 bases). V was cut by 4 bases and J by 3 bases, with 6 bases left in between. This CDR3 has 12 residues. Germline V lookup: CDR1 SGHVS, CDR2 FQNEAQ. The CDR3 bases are TGTGCCAGCAGCTCAGGGCACTATGGCTACACCTTC. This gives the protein CASSSGHYGYTF.

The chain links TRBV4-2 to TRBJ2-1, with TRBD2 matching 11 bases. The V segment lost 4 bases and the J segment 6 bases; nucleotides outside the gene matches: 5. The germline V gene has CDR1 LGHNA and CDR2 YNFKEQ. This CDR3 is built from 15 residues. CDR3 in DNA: TGTGCCAGCAGCCGCACTAGCGGGAGCTTCAATGAGCAGTTCTTC. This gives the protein CASSRTSGSFNEQFF.

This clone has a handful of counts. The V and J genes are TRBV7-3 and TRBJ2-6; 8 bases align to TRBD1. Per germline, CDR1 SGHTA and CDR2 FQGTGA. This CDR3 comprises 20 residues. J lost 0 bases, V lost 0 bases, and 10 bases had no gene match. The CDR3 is CASSLTSPGTGFSGANVLTF. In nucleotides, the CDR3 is TGTGCCAGCAGCTTAACGTCGCCCGGGACAGGCTTCTCTGGGGCCAACGTCCTGACTTTC.

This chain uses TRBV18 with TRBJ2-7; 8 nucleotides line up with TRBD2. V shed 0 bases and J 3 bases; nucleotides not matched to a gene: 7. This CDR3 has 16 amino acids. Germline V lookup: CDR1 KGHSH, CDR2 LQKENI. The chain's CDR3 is CASSPPDTSGNYEQYF. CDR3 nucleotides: TGTGCCAGCTCACCACCTGACACTAGCGGAAACTACGAGCAGTACTTC.

The CDR3 sequence is CSVEDVDYNEQFF. The CDR3 bases are TGCAGCGTTGAAGACGTAGATTACAATGAGCAGTTCTTC. The chain uses TRBV29-1 and TRBJ2-1, with D unclear. The CDR3 consists of 13 residues. Germline CDR1 is SQVTM and CDR2 is ANQGSEA. Trimming took off 0 bases at V and 4 bases at J, with 7 bases between the two ends.

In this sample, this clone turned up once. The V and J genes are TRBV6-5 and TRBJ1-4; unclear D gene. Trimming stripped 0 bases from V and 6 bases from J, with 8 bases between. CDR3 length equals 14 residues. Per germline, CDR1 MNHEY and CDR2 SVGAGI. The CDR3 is CASSYSGVYEKLFF. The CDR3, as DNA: TGTGCCAGCAGTTACTCCGGGGTTTATGAAAAACTGTTTTTT.

The CDR3 loop reads CASSGGLANEKLFF. The DNA of the CDR3 is TGTGCCAGCAGCGGCGGACTAGCGAATGAAAAACTGTTTTTT. V usage is TRBV11-2 and J usage is TRBJ1-4; unclear D gene. Looked up from germline, CDR1 is SGHAT and CDR2 is FQNNGV. V lost 5 bases to trimming and J lost 5 bases, with 12 bases between them. The length of the CDR3 is 14 residues.

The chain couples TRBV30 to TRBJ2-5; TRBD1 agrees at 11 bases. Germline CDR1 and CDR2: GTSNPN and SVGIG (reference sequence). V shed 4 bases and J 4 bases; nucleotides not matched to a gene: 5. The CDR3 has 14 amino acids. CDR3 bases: TGTGCCTGGACATCGGGACAGGGGGTAGAGACCCAGTACTTC. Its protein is CAWTSGQGVETQYF.

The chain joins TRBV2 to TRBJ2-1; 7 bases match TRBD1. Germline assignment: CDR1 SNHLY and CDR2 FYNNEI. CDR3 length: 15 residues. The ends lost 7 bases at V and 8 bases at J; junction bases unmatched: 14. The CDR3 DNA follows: TGTGCCAGCAACCCTGGACAGGTGTTAAAGGATGAGCAGTTCTTC. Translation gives CASNPGQVLKDEQFF.

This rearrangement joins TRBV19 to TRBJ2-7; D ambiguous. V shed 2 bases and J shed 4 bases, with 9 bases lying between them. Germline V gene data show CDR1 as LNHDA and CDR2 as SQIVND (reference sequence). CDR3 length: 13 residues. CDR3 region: CASSIQNSYEQYF. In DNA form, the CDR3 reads TGTGCCAGTAGTATACAAAACAGTTACGAGCAGTACTTC.

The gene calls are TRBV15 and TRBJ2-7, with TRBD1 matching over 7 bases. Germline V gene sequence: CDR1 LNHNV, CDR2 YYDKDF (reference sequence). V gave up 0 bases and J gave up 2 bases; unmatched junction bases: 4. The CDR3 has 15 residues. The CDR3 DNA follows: TGTGCCACCAGCAGAGATTATGACAGGGCCTACGAGCAGTACTTC. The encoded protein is CATSRDYDRAYEQYF.

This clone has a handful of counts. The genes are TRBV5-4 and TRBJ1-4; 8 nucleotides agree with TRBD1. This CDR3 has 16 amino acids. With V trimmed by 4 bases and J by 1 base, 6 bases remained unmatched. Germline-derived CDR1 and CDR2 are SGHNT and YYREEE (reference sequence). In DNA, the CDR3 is TGTGCCAGCAGCGTGGGGGGGACAGGAACTAATGAAAAACTGTTTTTT. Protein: CASSVGGTGTNEKLFF.

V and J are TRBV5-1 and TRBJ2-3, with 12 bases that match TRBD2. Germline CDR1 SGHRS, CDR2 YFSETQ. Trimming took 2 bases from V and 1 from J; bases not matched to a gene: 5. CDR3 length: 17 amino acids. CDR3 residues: CASSFSGLAGRTDTQYF. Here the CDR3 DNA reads TGCGCCAGCAGCTTCAGCGGACTAGCGGGGCGCACAGATACGCAGTATTTT.

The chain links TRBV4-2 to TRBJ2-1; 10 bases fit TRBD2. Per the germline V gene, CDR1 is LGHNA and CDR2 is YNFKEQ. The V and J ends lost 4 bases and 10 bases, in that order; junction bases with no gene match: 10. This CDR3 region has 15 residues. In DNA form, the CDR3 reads TGTGCCAGCAGCCTTGCTAGCGGGAGCGTTGTAGAGCAGTTCTTC. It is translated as CASSLASGSVVEQFF.

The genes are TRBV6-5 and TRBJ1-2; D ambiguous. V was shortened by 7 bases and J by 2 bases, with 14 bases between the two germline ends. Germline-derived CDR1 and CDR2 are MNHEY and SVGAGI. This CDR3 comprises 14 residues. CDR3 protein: CASTRLDLNYGYTF. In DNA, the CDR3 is TGTGCCAGCACCAGACTCGACCTAAACTATGGCTACACCTTC.